This T cell receptor beta chain was retrieved from a study of glioma-infiltrating T cells. At the level of the study: Blood libraries targeted about 4- to 11-fold coverage of 1 million or so T cells. Study findings and constraints: Non-neoplastic patients had below-expected tissue-blood divergence, while all gliomas exceeded expectation. Shared blood CDR3 signature motifs marked patients with low tissue-blood divergence.

Trimming pared 3 bases from V and 5 bases from J, leaving 16 bases between. The germline V gene encodes CDR1 MNHEY and CDR2 SMNVEV (reference sequence). The CDR3 is 16 residues long. This clonotype was detected ten times or more. Its antigen is as yet unknown. Amplification of TCR alpha and beta CDR3 regions from RNA used iRepertoire nested multiplex PCR. For one-step reverse transcription and amplification, about 90-400 ng of tissue mRNA or PBMC total RNA was used. TCRdb re-called the multiplex PCR reads with MiXCR, one entry per CDR3 protein. Of about 410,000 distinct CDR3 sequences listed, approximately 42% are singletons.

This receptor was taken from a human donor with low-grade glioma or glioblastoma, undergoing nonglioma brain surgery, or in good health (not recorded which). Material: glioma tissue, nonneoplastic brain tissue, or PBMCs (not recorded which). The rearrangement uses TRBV27 and TRBJ2-2; D is unresolved. CDR3 bases: TGTGCCAGCAGTTTCATCCGGGCAGAAGCGACCGGGGAGCTGTTTTTT. Residues: CASSFIRAEATGELFF.